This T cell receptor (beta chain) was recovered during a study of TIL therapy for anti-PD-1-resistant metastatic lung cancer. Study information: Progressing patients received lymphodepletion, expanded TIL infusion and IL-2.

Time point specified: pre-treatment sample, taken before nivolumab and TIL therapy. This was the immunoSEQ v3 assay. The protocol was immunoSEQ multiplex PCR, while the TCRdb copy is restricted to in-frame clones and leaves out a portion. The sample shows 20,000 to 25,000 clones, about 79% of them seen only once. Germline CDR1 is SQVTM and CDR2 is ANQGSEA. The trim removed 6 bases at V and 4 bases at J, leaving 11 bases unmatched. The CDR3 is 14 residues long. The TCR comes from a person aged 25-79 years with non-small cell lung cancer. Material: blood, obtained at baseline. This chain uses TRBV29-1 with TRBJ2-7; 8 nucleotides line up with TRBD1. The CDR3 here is CSVTPEDRVYEQYF. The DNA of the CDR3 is TGCAGCGTAACCCCTGAGGACAGGGTGTACGAGCAGTACTTC.